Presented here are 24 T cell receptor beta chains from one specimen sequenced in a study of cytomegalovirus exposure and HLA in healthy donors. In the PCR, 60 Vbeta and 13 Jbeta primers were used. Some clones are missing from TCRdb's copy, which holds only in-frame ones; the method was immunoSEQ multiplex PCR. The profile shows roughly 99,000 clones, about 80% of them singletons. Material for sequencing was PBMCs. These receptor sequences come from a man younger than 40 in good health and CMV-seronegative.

This CDR3 is CASSASAYRDTIYF. CDR3 nucleotide sequence: TGTGCCAGCAGCGCCTCAGCTTACAGGGATACCATATATTTT. The gene calls are TRBV9 and TRBJ1-3; perhaps TRBD1 as D (6 bases). Per the germline V gene, CDR1 is SGDLS and CDR2 is YYNGEE. The CDR3 is made up of 14 amino acids. The V gene lost 3 bases and the J gene lost 10 bases, with 17 bases spanning the gap.

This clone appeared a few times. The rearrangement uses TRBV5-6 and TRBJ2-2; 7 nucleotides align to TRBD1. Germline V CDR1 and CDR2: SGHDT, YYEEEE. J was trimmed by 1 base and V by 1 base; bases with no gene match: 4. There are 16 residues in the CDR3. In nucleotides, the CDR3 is TGTGCCAGCAGCTTGTTTGGGACAGAGAACACCGGGGAGCTGTTTTTT. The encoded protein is CASSLFGTENTGELFF.

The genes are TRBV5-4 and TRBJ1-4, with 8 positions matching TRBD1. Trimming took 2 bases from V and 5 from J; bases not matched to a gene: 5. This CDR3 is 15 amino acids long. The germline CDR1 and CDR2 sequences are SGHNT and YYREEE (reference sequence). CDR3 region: CASSFSGGSNEKLFF. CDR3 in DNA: TGTGCCAGCAGCTTCTCAGGGGGCTCGAATGAAAAACTGTTTTTT.

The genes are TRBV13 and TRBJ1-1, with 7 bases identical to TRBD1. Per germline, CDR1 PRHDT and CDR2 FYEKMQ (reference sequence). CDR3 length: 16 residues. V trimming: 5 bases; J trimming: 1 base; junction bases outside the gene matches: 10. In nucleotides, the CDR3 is TGTGCCAGCAGCCTAAGACAGGGACGGGGGAACACTGAAGCTTTCTTT. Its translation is CASSLRQGRGNTEAFF.

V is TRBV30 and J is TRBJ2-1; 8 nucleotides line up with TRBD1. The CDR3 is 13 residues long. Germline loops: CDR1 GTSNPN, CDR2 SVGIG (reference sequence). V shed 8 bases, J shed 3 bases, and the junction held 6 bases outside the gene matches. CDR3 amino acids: CAGRQGNYNEQFF. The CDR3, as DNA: TGTGCCGGTCGACAGGGGAACTACAATGAGCAGTTCTTC. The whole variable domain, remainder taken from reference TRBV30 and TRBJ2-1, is SQTIHQWPATLVQPVGSPLSLECTVEGTSNPNLYWYRQAAGRGLQLLFYSVGIGQISSEVPQNLSASRPQDRQFILSSKKLLLSDSGFYLCAGRQGNYNEQFFGPGTRLTVL.

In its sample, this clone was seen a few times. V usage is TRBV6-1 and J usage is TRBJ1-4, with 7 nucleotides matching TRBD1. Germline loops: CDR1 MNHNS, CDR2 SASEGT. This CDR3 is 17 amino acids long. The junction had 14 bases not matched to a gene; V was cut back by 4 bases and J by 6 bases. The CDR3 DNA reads TGTGCCAGCAGTGCAGAGATTTTGGGCAGGGGGTATGAAAAACTGTTTTTT. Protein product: CASSAEILGRGYEKLFF.

CDR3 residues: CASSPGTGGPYNEQFF. The CDR3 nucleotides read TGCGCCAGCAGCCCTGGGACAGGGGGCCCCTACAATGAGCAGTTCTTC. V usage is TRBV5-1 and J usage is TRBJ2-1; TRBD1 aligns across 12 bases. The J segment lost 2 bases and the V segment lost 4 bases, leaving 4 bases of the junction unmatched. The CDR3 length is 16 residues. Germline V gene lookup returns CDR1 SGHRS and CDR2 YFSETQ.

For the CDR3, the DNA is TGTGCCAGCAGCGGGACTAGCGCGAACACCGGGGAGCTGTTTTTT. This sequence encodes CASSGTSANTGELFF. The V call is TRBV7-9, the J call TRBJ2-2; 10 bases map to TRBD2. In germline, CDR1 is SEHNR, CDR2 FQNEAQ (reference sequence). The length of the CDR3 is 15 residues. Trimming at V came to 5 bases and at J to 0 bases, leaving 0 bases not matched to a gene.

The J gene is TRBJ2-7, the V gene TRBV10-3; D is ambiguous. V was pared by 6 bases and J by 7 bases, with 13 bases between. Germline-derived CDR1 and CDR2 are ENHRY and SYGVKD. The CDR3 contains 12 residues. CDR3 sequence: CAIRGPALEQYF. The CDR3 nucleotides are TGTGCCATCAGGGGCCCGGCCCTGGAGCAGTACTTC.

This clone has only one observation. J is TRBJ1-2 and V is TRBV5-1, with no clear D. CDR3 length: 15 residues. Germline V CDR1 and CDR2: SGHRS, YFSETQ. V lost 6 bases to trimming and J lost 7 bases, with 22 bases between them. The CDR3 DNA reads TGCGCCAGCACCAATGTTGACACATCCCTCTCTGGCTACACCTTC. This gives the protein CASTNVDTSLSGYTF. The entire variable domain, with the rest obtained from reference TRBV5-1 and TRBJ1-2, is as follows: KAGVTQTPRYLIKTRGQQVTLSCSPISGHRSVSWYQQTPGQGLQFLFEYFSETQRNKGNFPGRFSGRQFSNSRSEMNVSTLELGDSALYLCASTNVDTSLSGYTFGSGTRLTVV.

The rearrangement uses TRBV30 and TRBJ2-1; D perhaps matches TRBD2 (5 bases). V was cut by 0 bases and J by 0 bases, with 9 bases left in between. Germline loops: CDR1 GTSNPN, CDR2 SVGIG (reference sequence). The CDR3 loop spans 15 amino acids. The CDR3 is CAWSVQGSSYNEQFF. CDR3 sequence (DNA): TGTGCCTGGAGTGTACAAGGGAGCTCCTACAATGAGCAGTTCTTC.

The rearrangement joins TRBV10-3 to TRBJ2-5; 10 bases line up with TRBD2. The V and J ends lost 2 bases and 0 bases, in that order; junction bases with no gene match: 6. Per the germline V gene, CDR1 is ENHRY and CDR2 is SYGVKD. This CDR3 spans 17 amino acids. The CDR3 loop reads CAISEGVLAGDQETQYF. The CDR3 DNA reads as TGTGCCATCAGTGAGGGTGTTCTAGCGGGGGACCAAGAGACCCAGTACTTC.

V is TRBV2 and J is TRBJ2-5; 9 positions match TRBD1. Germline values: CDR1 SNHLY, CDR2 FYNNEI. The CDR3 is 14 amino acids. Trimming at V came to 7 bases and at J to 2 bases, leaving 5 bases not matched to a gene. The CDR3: CASNWDRAQETQYF. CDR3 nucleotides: TGTGCCAGCAATTGGGACAGGGCTCAAGAGACCCAGTACTTC. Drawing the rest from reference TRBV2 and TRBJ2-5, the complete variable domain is EPEVTQTPSHQVTQMGQEVILRCVPISNHLYFYWYRQILGQKVEFLVSFYNNEISEKSEIFDDQFSVERPDGSNFTLKIRSTKLEDSAMYFCASNWDRAQETQYFGPGTRLLVL.

The chain's CDR3 is CASSIDRGSVNTEAFF. CDR3 DNA sequence: TGTGCCAGTAGTATAGACAGGGGCAGTGTGAACACTGAAGCTTTCTTT. The V gene is TRBV19, the J gene TRBJ1-1; D is perhaps TRBD1 (6 bases). CDR1 LNHDA and CDR2 SQIVND come from the germline V gene (reference sequence). V was clipped by 0 bases and J by 0 bases, with 11 bases between them. This CDR3 contains 16 residues.

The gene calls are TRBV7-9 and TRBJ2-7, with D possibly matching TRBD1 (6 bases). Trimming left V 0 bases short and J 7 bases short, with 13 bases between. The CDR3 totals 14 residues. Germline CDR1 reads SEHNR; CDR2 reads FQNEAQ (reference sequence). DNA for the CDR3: TGTGCCAGCAGCTTAGCGGGGGACAACCGGGAGCAGTACTTC. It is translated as CASSLAGDNREQYF.

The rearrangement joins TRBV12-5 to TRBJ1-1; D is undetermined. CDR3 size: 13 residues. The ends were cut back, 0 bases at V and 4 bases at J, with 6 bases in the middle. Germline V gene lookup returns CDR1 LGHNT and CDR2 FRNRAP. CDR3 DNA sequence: TGTGCTAGTGGTTTGGTACAAAGCACTGAAGCTTTCTTT. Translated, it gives CASGLVQSTEAFF.

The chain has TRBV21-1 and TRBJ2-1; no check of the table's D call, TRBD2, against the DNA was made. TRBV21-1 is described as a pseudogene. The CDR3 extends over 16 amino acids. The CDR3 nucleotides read TGTGCCAGCAGCATTTCGGGGATGGGGAGTTACAATGAGCAGTTCTTC. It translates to CASSISGMGSYNEQFF.

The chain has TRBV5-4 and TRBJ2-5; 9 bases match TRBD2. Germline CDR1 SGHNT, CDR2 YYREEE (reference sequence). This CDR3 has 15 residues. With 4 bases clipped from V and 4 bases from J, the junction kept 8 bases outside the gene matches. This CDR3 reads CASSIYSGSGETQYF. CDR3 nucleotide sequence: TGTGCCAGCAGCATTTATAGCGGGAGTGGAGAGACCCAGTACTTC.

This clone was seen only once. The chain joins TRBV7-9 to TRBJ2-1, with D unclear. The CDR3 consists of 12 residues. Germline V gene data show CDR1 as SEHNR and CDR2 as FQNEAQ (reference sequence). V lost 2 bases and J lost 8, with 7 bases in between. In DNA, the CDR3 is TGTGCCAGCAGCTTAATGGGCGATGAGCAGTTCTTC. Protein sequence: CASSLMGDEQFF.

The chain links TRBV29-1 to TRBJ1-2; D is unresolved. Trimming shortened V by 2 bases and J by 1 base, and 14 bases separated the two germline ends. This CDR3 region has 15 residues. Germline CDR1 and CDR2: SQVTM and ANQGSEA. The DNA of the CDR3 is TGCAGCGTTGAAAGGGAGGGCTCCTATAACTATGGCTACACCTTC. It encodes CSVEREGSYNYGYTF.

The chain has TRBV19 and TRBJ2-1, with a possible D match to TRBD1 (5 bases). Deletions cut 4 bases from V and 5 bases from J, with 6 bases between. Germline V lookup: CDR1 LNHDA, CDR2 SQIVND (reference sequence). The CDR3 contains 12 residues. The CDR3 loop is CASSKQDNEQFF. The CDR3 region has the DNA TGTGCCAGTAGTAAACAGGACAATGAGCAGTTCTTC.

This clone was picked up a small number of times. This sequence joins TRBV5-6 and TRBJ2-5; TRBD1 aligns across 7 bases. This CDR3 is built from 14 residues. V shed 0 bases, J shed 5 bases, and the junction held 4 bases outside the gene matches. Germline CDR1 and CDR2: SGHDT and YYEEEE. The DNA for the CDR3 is TGTGCCAGCAGCTTGGCTACAGGGGTTGAGACCCAGTACTTC. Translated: CASSLATGVETQYF.

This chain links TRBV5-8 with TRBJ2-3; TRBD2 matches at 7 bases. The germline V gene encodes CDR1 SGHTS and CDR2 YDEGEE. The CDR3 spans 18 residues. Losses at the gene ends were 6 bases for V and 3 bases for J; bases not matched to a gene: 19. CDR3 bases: TGTGCCAGCATTTCCATCACTAGCGTTTCCGGGGGGACAGATACGCAGTATTTT. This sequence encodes CASISITSVSGGTDTQYF.

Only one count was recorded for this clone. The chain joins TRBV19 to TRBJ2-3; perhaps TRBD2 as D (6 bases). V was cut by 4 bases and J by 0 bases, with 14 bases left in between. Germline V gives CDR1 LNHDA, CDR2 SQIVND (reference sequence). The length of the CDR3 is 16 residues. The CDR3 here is CASSRWEAASTDTQYF. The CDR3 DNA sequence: TGTGCCAGTAGTAGGTGGGAGGCAGCTAGCACAGATACGCAGTATTTT. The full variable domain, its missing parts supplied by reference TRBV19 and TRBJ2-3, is DGGITQSPKYLFRKEGQNVTLSCEQNLNHDAMYWYRQDPGQGLRLIYYSQIVNDFQKGDIAEGYSVSREKKESFPLTVTSAQKNPTAFYLCASSRWEAASTDTQYFGPGTRLTVL.